The 12 T cell receptor beta chains below all came from one sample that was sequenced in a study of blood T cell repertoires in COVID-19 (dated by TCRdb to the early 2020s). Receptors were amplified or captured by the immunoSEQ multiplex PCR assay. Held by TCRdb, this immuneACCESS table contains in-frame sequences only and omits some clones. Under half of the omission traces to an unresolved V gene where checked; the cause of the rest is unknown. The sample profile shows around 250,000 clones; 75% to 90% of them were found once. The ten largest account for over 4% of the sample. What was sequenced was PBMCs or T cells enriched from blood (not recorded which). Receptor source: a woman aged 25 to 39 with acute COVID-19.

The chain employs TRBV7-9 and TRBJ1-2; D call uncertain. The CDR3 contains 12 residues. V lost 1 base and J 3 bases, leaving 3 bases between the germline ends. CDR1 is SEHNR and CDR2 is FQNEAQ in the germline V gene (reference sequence). The CDR3: CASSLVDYGYTF. The CDR3 DNA reads as TGTGCCAGCAGCTTAGTCGACTATGGCTACACCTTC.

This rearrangement joins TRBV4-1 to TRBJ2-1, with a tentative D call TRBD1 (6 bases). The germline CDR1 and CDR2 sequences are MGHRA and YSYEKL. This CDR3 is built from 17 residues. V was pared by 0 bases and J by 8 bases, with 20 bases between. The CDR3: CASSQDSTGQVRDEQFF. CDR3 DNA sequence: TGCGCCAGCAGCCAAGATTCGACAGGTCAAGTGAGGGATGAGCAGTTCTTC.

This clone was picked up one time. The rearrangement joins TRBV4-1 to TRBJ2-1, with 9 bases matching TRBD2. After removal of 0 bases from V and 4 bases from J, the junction contained 7 bases not matched to a gene. Per the germline V gene, CDR1 is MGHRA and CDR2 is YSYEKL. The CDR3 is made up of 17 amino acids. The chain's CDR3 is CASSQDGPSGNYNEQFF. The CDR3 nucleotides are TGCGCCAGCAGCCAAGATGGCCCTAGCGGGAATTACAATGAGCAGTTCTTC.

The CDR3 loop is CASSPTGGDTEAFF. Here the CDR3 DNA reads TGTGCCAGCTCACCAACAGGGGGGGACACTGAAGCTTTCTTT. This chain uses TRBV18 with TRBJ1-1; 8 nucleotides align to TRBD1. The germline V gene encodes CDR1 KGHSH and CDR2 LQKENI. Losses at the gene ends were 2 bases for V and 3 bases for J; bases not matched to a gene: 2. The CDR3 length is 14 residues.

The chain couples TRBV19 to TRBJ2-2; tentatively, D is TRBD1 (5 bases). Germline CDR1 and CDR2: LNHDA and SQIVND (reference sequence). Between the trimmed V and J ends, which lost 7 bases and 3 bases, there was a span of 12 bases. This CDR3 contains 14 residues. CDR3 DNA: TGTGCCAGTATAAAACAGGCCGACACCGGGGAGCTGTTTTTT. It codes for CASIKQADTGELFF. The variable domain in full, with the rest retrieved from reference TRBV19 and TRBJ2-2, is DGGITQSPKYLFRKEGQNVTLSCEQNLNHDAMYWYRQDPGQGLRLIYYSQIVNDFQKGDIAEGYSVSREKKESFPLTVTSAQKNPTAFYLCASIKQADTGELFFGEGSRLTVL.

This clone was seen more than once but under ten times. The chain carries TRBV5-5 and TRBJ2-3; 11 bases line up with TRBD2. The CDR3 spans 16 residues. Germline-derived CDR1 and CDR2 are SGHKS and YYEKEE (reference sequence). With 2 bases clipped from V and 6 bases from J, the junction kept 8 bases outside the gene matches. CDR3 DNA sequence: TGTGCCAGCAGCTTAGGAATAGCGGGAGGGTATGATACGCAGTATTTT. It specifies CASSLGIAGGYDTQYF.

The chain uses TRBV30 and TRBJ1-6; 11 bases match TRBD1. Germline loops: CDR1 GTSNPN, CDR2 SVGIG (reference sequence). There are 15 residues in the CDR3. With 0 bases clipped from V and 9 bases from J, the junction kept 4 bases outside the gene matches. The CDR3 region has the DNA TGTGCCTGGAGTGTACGGGGGACAGGGGGTTCACCCCTCCACTTT. Translation: CAWSVRGTGGSPLHF. Based on the CDR3 plus reference TRBV30 and TRBJ1-6, the full variable domain is SQTIHQWPATLVQPVGSPLSLECTVEGTSNPNLYWYRQAAGRGLQLLFYSVGIGQISSEVPQNLSASRPQDRQFILSSKKLLLSDSGFYLCAWSVRGTGGSPLHFGNGTRLTVT.

This chain connects TRBV6-2 or TRBV6-3 to TRBJ2-7; D is perhaps TRBD2 (5 bases). Germline CDR1 is MNHEY and CDR2 is SVGEGT. The V end lost 5 bases, the J end lost 4 bases, and 18 bases lay between the germline ends. CDR3 length equals 15 residues. This CDR3 reads CASSPPGYLGYEQYF. The CDR3, as DNA: TGTGCCAGCAGTCCACCGGGATATCTAGGGTACGAGCAGTACTTC.

The chain combines TRBV7-9 with TRBJ2-5; 8 bases align to TRBD2. Looked up from germline, CDR1 is SEHNR and CDR2 is FQNEAQ (reference sequence). The CDR3 consists of 15 residues. J gave up 3 bases and V 3 bases, and 6 bases lay outside the gene matches. The CDR3 DNA is TGTGCCAGCAGCTTGCCGTCACTAGCGGAAGAGACCCAGTACTTC. As protein: CASSLPSLAEETQYF.

The chain employs TRBV27 and TRBJ1-2; TRBD1 matches 12 bases. Germline CDR1 reads MNHEY; CDR2 reads SMNVEV (reference sequence). This CDR3 is 15 amino acids long. After removal of 2 bases from V and 7 bases from J, the junction contained 5 bases not matched to a gene. The CDR3 region is CASSLRDRGLSGYTF. CDR3 DNA: TGTGCCAGCAGTTTACGGGACAGGGGGCTTTCTGGCTACACCTTC.

The count of this clone is one. V is TRBV5-4 and J is TRBJ2-3; D is uncertain. V was pared by 0 bases and J by 2 bases, with 13 bases between. Germline V gives CDR1 SGHNT, CDR2 YYREEE (reference sequence). This CDR3 is built from 16 residues. The CDR3 DNA follows: TGTGCCAGCAGCTTGGAACAGTCTGGGCCCACAGATACGCAGTATTTT. Its protein product is CASSLEQSGPTDTQYF.

The chain employs TRBV6-5 and TRBJ1-2; perhaps TRBD1 as D (5 bases). The germline V gene encodes CDR1 MNHEY and CDR2 SVGAGI. CDR3 length equals 14 residues. Trimming left V 1 base short and J 8 bases short, with 14 bases between. CDR3 region: CASSYYPGQGGYTF. The CDR3 DNA sequence: TGTGCCAGCAGTTACTACCCAGGGCAAGGCGGCTACACCTTC.